One T cell receptor (beta chain) is described in this entry. Antigen unknown. Autoimmune disease history or systemic immunosuppression disqualified patients. Blood specimens came from baseline, cycle 4 day 1, and cycle 7 day 1. CDR3 length: 14 amino acids. V lost 7 bases, J lost 4 bases, and 16 bases lay in between. Germline V gene data show CDR1 as LNHDA and CDR2 as SQIVND (reference sequence). The sample belongs to a study of OX40 agonist ivuxolimab in advanced cancers. Study-wide context: Patients were dosed intravenously with ivuxolimab at 0.01 to 10 mg/kg every 2 weeks.

TCRdb's table, derived via immunoSEQ multiplex PCR, lists solely in-frame clones and lacks some. The top ten hold approximately 2% of the sample, which has 70,000 to 95,000 clones, around four fifths seen once. Study results and caveats: Low normalized T-cell clonal expansion also characterized some of the nonresponders.

This chain uses TRBV19 with TRBJ1-1; perhaps TRBD1 as D (5 bases). The source is an adult with an advanced solid tumor such as melanoma, head and neck, liver or kidney cancer. Sample: CD4+ or CD8+ T cells sorted from blood, taken in a trial of the OX40 agonist ivuxolimab. CDR3: CASKRSGGSTEAFF. The DNA of the CDR3 is TGTGCCAGTAAGAGGTCCGGGGGGAGCACTGAAGCTTTCTTT.